The present entry profiles one T cell receptor beta chain with its context. Its specific antigen is unknown. No base quality information exists; no much larger clone differs at one position. Donors were healthy HIV-negative adults with no recently reported acute infections or vaccinations. Only Caucasian adults living in Nashville, Tennessee, USA were represented among the donors. CD4+ T cells were enriched by magnetic negative selection; naive cells were then positively selected on CD45RA, and the negative fraction formed the memory subset. Blood was obtained by leukapheresis, after which PBMCs were separated by Ficoll-Histopaque density gradient centrifugation and cryopreserved in liquid nitrogen vapor phase. Analytical flow cytometry was used to check the purity and quantity of each magnetically sorted T cell population. Each sorted fraction had its genomic DNA isolated and then quantified by UV absorbance on a Nanodrop 2000c.

This entry comes from a study of shared clonotypes between healthy human individuals (dated by TCRdb to 2020 to 2021). Broadly, across the study: Three men and two women, aged 18 to 49 years, made up the cohort. For each donor, three plates each were used for CD4 naive and CD4 memory, two plates were used for CD8 naive, and one plate was used for CD8 memory. To estimate repertoire size and how much clonotype sharing occurs between individuals, the study deeply sequenced the blood TCR repertoires of five healthy adults. Different laboratories and diverse techniques were used to prepare libraries and sequence TCR repertoires, to increase sequencing depth and limit assay-specific biases. Leukapheresis yielded between about 0.94 and 10 billion PBMCs per donor.

Broad study findings and their caveats: Higher generation probabilities were observed for clonotypes shared by all four sorted-subset donors than for non-shared clonotypes. Naive subsets generally had larger estimated clonotype richness than memory subsets did. Sampling was limited to blood, and TCR repertoires in tissue likely differ from TCR repertoires in blood. Pairwise subsampling indicated that sequencing depth was expected to affect the degree of clonotype sharing among donors. When a few donors were compared, the shared fraction of clonotypes was about 5.4% for naive CD4, around 3.6% for naive CD8, roughly 2.3% for memory CD4, and under 0.5% for memory CD8. Rarefaction of sorted-subset datasets indicated incomplete sequencing despite the large sequencing depth. The small number of donors limited the genetic and exposure-history diversity represented.

Measured from the cysteine to the phenylalanine, the CDR3 is 15 residues long. CDR3 DNA is the only sequence kept; it has 45 bases, read in frame from the first base. V lost 3 bases and J lost 3 bases; the stretch between them is 15 bases long. In the germline V gene, CDR1 corresponds to SGHTA and CDR2 to FQGNSA. Using the deep immunoSEQ assay, TCR CDR3 regions were amplified from genomic DNA by multiplex PCR. Extracted genomic DNA from each cell subset was spread evenly across all wells of several immunoSEQ 96-well plates, with each plate serving as a replicate. For sorted subsets, around 0.2 ug genomic DNA, equal to tens of thousands of T cell genomes, was loaded into each replicate PCR. Purified libraries were measured with a Qubit 3.0 fluorometer, size-checked on a Bioanalyzer 2100, and measured again with the KAPA Library Quantification kit. Every immunoSEQ 96-well plate was sequenced on a dedicated single-read 150-cycle Illumina NextSeq 550 flow cell. Per the source publication's procedure: The immunoSEQ output contained only junctional sequences without quality scores, so filtering could not match that applied to full-length reads. Sequences were annotated with PyIR, a Python wrapper for IgBLAST v1.9, using IMGT germline references to assign V/J genes and CDR3. Reads with weak V/J assignments (E-value above 1e-6), missing CDR3, stop codons, out-of-frame junctions, or ambiguous translated residues were removed. V3J clonotypes were defined as sequences sharing the same inferred V gene, J gene, and CDR3 amino acid sequence. To compute the percentage overlap between repertoires, the number of shared unique clonotypes was divided by the size of the smaller repertoire. Three approaches were used to assess repertoire richness: RTK rarefaction, the Chao1 estimator, and Recon v2.1 estimates of unobserved clonotypes. For all TCRbeta clonotypes obtained by the gDNA method from a handful of donors, generation probabilities were computed with OLGA. TCRdb mirrors the immuneACCESS table, restricted to in-frame sequences. Some clones are absent from its copies; in checked studies, under half trace to an unresolved V gene, and the reason for the others is unknown. That table furnishes V, J and clone size, whereas the DNA furnished D and trimming. The sample table contains about 1,500,000 clones; only one count was recorded for roughly 96% of them. The ten largest clones take up 1.2% of the sample.

The receptor's source is a young man in good health. Here the chain combines TRBV7-2 and TRBJ2-7, with no confidently assigned D gene. The sequenced material came from naive CD4+ T cells sorted from blood. The label giving this sample's cell subset or site can be read as: CD45RA+ positively selected. The nucleotide sequence reads TGTGCCAGCAGCTTTGAATACACACGGATCTACGAGCAGTACTTC. Its product reads: CASSFEYTRIYEQYF.